Each of the 20 T cell receptor beta chains below was sequenced from the same sample in a study of T cell repertoires in cytomegalovirus infection. One entry per CDR3 protein, called by TCRdb with MiXCR from the reads. The sample carries 200,000 to 300,000 distinct CDR3 sequences, roughly 12% recorded once. Sequencing input: PBMCs. The receptors come from a human donor in good health (CMV status not recorded). Some clones in this sample may be carry-over from other donors' samples.

J is TRBJ1-2 and V is TRBV6-5; 8 positions match TRBD1. The CDR3 length is 15 residues. With V trimmed by 5 bases and J by 1 base, 6 bases remained unmatched. Germline CDR1 reads MNHEY; CDR2 reads SVGAGI. CDR3 in DNA: TGTGCCAGCAGTCGCGGACAGGGTATTAACTATGGCTACACCTTC. The encoded protein is CASSRGQGINYGYTF.

This clonotype was observed at least ten times. The V call is TRBV7-2, the J call TRBJ2-7, with D perhaps TRBD2 (5 bases). The CDR3 runs 16 residues. Per the germline V gene, CDR1 is SGHTA and CDR2 is FQGNSA. Trimming took 2 bases from V and 2 from J, leaving 16 bases between them. CDR3 in amino acids: CASSLKALGDTYEQYF. In DNA, the CDR3 is TGTGCCAGCAGCTTAAAGGCTTTGGGAGACACCTACGAGCAGTACTTC.

The rearrangement joins TRBV27 to TRBJ1-2, with 8 nucleotides matching TRBD1. Germline CDR1 is MNHEY and CDR2 is SMNVEV (reference sequence). J gave up 8 bases and V 3 bases, and 8 bases lay outside the gene matches. The CDR3 is 14 residues long. The CDR3 DNA reads as TGTGCCAGCAGTTTTAACAGGGGGAGGGGGGGCTACACCTTC. Translation: CASSFNRGRGGYTF.

This clonotype was found a few times. The chain's CDR3 is CASSLADSPSGYTF. The CDR3 nucleotides read TGCGCCAGCAGCTTGGCCGACAGCCCCAGCGGCTACACCTTC. The chain links TRBV5-1 to TRBJ1-2, with a tentative D call TRBD1 (5 bases). There are 14 residues in the CDR3. Trimming cost V 0 bases and J 8 bases, with 14 bases left between them. Germline V gene lookup returns CDR1 SGHRS and CDR2 YFSETQ.

This clonotype has at least ten counts. The V call is TRBV7-2, the J call TRBJ1-5, with a possible D match to TRBD1 (6 bases). The CDR3 consists of 14 residues. Trimming left V 5 bases short and J 0 bases short, with 8 bases between. Germline V gives CDR1 SGHTA, CDR2 FQGNSA. The CDR3, as DNA: TGTGCCAGCAGCCCCAGGGGTAGCAATCAGCCCCAGCATTTT. This sequence encodes CASSPRGSNQPQHF. The complete variable domain, with remaining parts taken from reference TRBV7-2 and TRBJ1-5, reads GAGVSQSPSNKVTEKGKDVELRCDPISGHTALYWYRQSLGQGLEFLIYFQGNSAPDKSGLPSDRFSAERTGGSVSTLTIQRTQQEDSAVYLCASSPRGSNQPQHFGDGTRLSIL.

This clonotype occurred many times. The chain joins TRBV7-3 to TRBJ2-1; 9 positions match TRBD2. With 1 base clipped from V and 7 bases from J, the junction kept 5 bases outside the gene matches. This CDR3 is built from 15 residues. Germline V CDR1 and CDR2: SGHTA, FQGTGA. The CDR3 region is CASSLRLAGTNEQFF. Written as DNA, the CDR3 is TGTGCCAGCAGCTTAAGGCTAGCGGGGACTAATGAGCAGTTCTTC.

The rearrangement links TRBV19 to TRBJ2-1, with 8 bases matching TRBD1. The length of the CDR3 is 15 residues. In germline, CDR1 is LNHDA, CDR2 SQIVND (reference sequence). V lost 6 bases, J lost 4 bases, and 8 bases stayed unmatched. CDR3 sequence reads: CASRYGTGGYNEQFF. In DNA, the CDR3 is TGTGCCAGTAGATATGGGACAGGCGGTTACAATGAGCAGTTCTTC.

This clonotype was counted many times. CDR3 sequence reads: CASSVSLPNEQFF. CDR3 in DNA: TGTGCCAGCAGTGTAAGTCTTCCCAATGAGCAGTTCTTC. V gene TRBV6-1 combines with J gene TRBJ2-1; no clear D. Germline lookup yields CDR1 MNHNS and CDR2 SASEGT. Trimming removed 4 bases from V and 6 bases from J, with 10 bases in between. This CDR3 region has 13 residues.

This clonotype occurred many times. The V gene is TRBV7-2, the J gene TRBJ1-1; TRBD1 aligns across 7 bases. J lost 1 base, V lost 1 base, and 6 bases had no gene match. This CDR3 spans 16 amino acids. Looked up from germline, CDR1 is SGHTA and CDR2 is FQGNSA. The CDR3 here is CASSLVAGGRNTEAFF. CDR3 DNA: TGTGCCAGCAGCTTAGTCGCAGGGGGTCGGAACACTGAAGCTTTCTTT.

This clonotype was found many times. The chain links TRBV6-2 or TRBV6-3 to TRBJ2-5, with D perhaps matching TRBD1 (6 bases). From germline, CDR1 is MNHEY and CDR2 SVGEGT. V gave up 8 bases and J gave up 2 bases, with 9 bases separating them. The CDR3 loop spans 12 amino acids. CDR3 bases: TGTGCCAGCTGGGGGCTGCAAGAGACCCAGTACTTC. This sequence encodes CASWGLQETQYF.

This rearrangement joins TRBV6-4 to TRBJ1-1; 8 nucleotides line up with TRBD1. Germline lookup yields CDR1 MRHNA and CDR2 SNTAGT. Losses at the gene ends were 5 bases for V and 5 bases for J; bases not matched to a gene: 7. There are 14 residues in the CDR3. Here the CDR3 DNA reads TGTGCCAGCAGTACGGACAGGGAGGGGACTGAAGCTTTCTTT. Its translation is CASSTDREGTEAFF.

This clonotype was found many times. The rearrangement joins TRBV7-6 to TRBJ2-2; no definite D call. Germline CDR1 is SGHVS and CDR2 is FNYEAQ. The length of the CDR3 is 15 residues. V was pared by 1 base and J by 0 bases, with 6 bases between. The CDR3 DNA reads as TGTGCCAGCAGCTTAGTGTCGGCGAACACCGGGGAGCTGTTTTTT. Protein sequence: CASSLVSANTGELFF. Looking up the rest from reference TRBV7-6 and TRBJ2-2 gives the full variable domain: GAGVSQSPRYKVTKRGQDVALRCDPISGHVSLYWYRQALGQGPEFLTYFNYEAQQDKSGLPNDRFSAERPEGSISTLTIQRTEQRDSAMYRCASSLVSANTGELFFGEGSRLTVL.

The sample holds many counts of this clonotype. This sequence joins TRBV19 and TRBJ2-5; 13 bases are shared with TRBD2. In germline, CDR1 is LNHDA, CDR2 SQIVND (reference sequence). The ends lost 9 bases at V and 4 bases at J; junction bases unmatched: 8. This CDR3 contains 15 residues. The CDR3 loop reads CASSPGLAGRETQYF. CDR3 nucleotides: TGTGCCAGCAGCCCGGGACTAGCGGGAAGAGAGACCCAGTACTTC.

The chain uses TRBV24-1 and TRBJ2-1, with D maybe TRBD2 (6 bases). The V gene lost 4 bases and the J gene lost 6 bases, with 18 bases spanning the gap. The CDR3 consists of 16 residues. Germline loops: CDR1 KGHDR, CDR2 SFDVKD. In nucleotides, the CDR3 is TGTGCCACCAGTGACCGAGGGGACTGGGCTAGCAATGAGCAGTTCTTC. It encodes CATSDRGDWASNEQFF.

J is TRBJ2-1 and V is TRBV24-1; 10 bases align to TRBD1. CDR1 and CDR2 (germline): KGHDR, SFDVKD. The CDR3 is 14 residues long. V was pared by 9 bases and J by 6 bases, with 7 bases of the junction left unmatched. This chain's CDR3 is CATATGGIGNEQFF. DNA for the CDR3: TGTGCCACCGCGACAGGGGGCATTGGCAATGAGCAGTTCTTC.

Here the CDR3 DNA reads TGTGCCAGCAGCGTCGACCGAGATATCTACGAGCAGTACTTC. This codes for CASSVDRDIYEQYF. The rearrangement uses TRBV5-4 and TRBJ2-7; D unclear. The V gene's germline CDR1 is SGHNT and CDR2 YYREEE (reference sequence). V dropped 4 bases and J dropped 3 bases, with 14 bases sitting between them. The CDR3 has 14 amino acids.

This clonotype has ten or more counts. This sequence joins TRBV7-2 and TRBJ2-5; D is perhaps TRBD2 (5 bases). Germline CDR1 is SGHTA and CDR2 is FQGNSA. Trimming took off 1 base at V and 3 bases at J, with 12 bases between the two ends. The CDR3 is made up of 15 amino acids. The CDR3 spells CASSLGGLEKETQYF. CDR3 in DNA: TGTGCCAGCAGCTTAGGTGGACTGGAAAAAGAGACCCAGTACTTC.

This clonotype was detected only a few times. V and J are TRBV28 and TRBJ2-7, with 8 bases identical to TRBD1. Germline CDR1 reads MDHEN; CDR2 reads SYDVKM. The CDR3 consists of 15 residues. Germline trimming cut 4 bases from V and 0 bases from J; bases unmatched to any gene: 5. The CDR3 is CASSSRGTGSYEQYF. CDR3 DNA: TGTGCCAGCAGTTCCCGAGGGACAGGCTCCTACGAGCAGTACTTC.

This clonotype was counted many times. V usage is TRBV7-2 and J usage is TRBJ2-7; 10 bases agree with TRBD1. CDR1 and CDR2 from the germline V gene are SGHTA and FQGNSA. The J segment lost 2 bases and the V segment lost 4 bases, leaving 2 bases of the junction unmatched. This CDR3 is built from 14 residues. CDR3 residues: CASSSDRGAYEQYF. CDR3 DNA: TGTGCCAGCAGCTCGGACAGGGGGGCCTACGAGCAGTACTTC.

The V and J genes are TRBV19 and TRBJ2-1; tentatively, D is TRBD2 (7 bases). The germline V gene encodes CDR1 LNHDA and CDR2 SQIVND (reference sequence). This CDR3 has 14 amino acids. Trimming removed 8 bases from V and 4 bases from J, with 15 bases in between. CDR3 in DNA: TGTGCCAGTTCGGAGGGGGGGGAATACAATGAGCAGTTCTTC. Translation gives CASSEGGEYNEQFF. Using reference TRBV19 and TRBJ2-1 for the parts outside the CDR3, the full variable domain is DGGITQSPKYLFRKEGQNVTLSCEQNLNHDAMYWYRQDPGQGLRLIYYSQIVNDFQKGDIAEGYSVSREKKESFPLTVTSAQKNPTAFYLCASSEGGEYNEQFFGPGTRLTVL.